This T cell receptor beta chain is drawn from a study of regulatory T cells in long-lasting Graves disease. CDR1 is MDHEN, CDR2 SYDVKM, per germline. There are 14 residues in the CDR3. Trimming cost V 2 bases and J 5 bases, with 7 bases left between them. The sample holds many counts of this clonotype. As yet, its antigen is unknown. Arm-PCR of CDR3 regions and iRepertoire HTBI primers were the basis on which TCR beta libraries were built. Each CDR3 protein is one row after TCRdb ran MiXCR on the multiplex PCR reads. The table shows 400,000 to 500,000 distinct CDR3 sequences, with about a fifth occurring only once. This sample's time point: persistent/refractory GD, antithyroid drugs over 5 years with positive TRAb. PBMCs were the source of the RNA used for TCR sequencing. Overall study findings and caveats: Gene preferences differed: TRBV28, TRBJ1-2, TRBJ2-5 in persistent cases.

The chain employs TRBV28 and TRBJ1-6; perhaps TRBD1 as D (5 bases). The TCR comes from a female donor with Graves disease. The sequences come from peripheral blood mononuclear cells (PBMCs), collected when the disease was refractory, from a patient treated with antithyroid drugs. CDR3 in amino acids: CASSLGADNSPLHF. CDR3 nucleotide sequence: TGTGCCAGCAGTTTAGGGGCAGATAATTCACCCCTCCACTTT. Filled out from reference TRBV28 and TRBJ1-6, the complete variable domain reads DVKVTQSSRYLVKRTGEKVFLECVQDMDHENMFWYRQDPGLGLRLIYFSYDVKMKEKGDIPEGYSVSREKKERFSLILESASTNQTSMYLCASSLGADNSPLHFGNGTRLTVT.